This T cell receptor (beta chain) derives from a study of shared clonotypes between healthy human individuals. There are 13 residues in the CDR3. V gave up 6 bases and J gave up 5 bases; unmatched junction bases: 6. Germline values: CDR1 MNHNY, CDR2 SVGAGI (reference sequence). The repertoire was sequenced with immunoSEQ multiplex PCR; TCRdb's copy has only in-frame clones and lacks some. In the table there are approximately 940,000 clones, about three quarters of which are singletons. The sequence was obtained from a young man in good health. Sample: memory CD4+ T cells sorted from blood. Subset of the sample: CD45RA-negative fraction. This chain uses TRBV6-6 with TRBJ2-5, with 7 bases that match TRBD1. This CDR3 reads CASSPTGPETQYF. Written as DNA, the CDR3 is TGTGCCAGCAGCCCGACAGGGCCGGAGACCCAGTACTTC.